These 12 T cell receptor beta chains share one sample of origin, sequenced in a study of T cells in Graves' hyperthyroidism and ophthalmopathy. Researchers took RNA transcripts and amplified the TCR beta CDR3 regions from them. The HTBI set primed first-round TCR CDR3 RT-PCR. TCRdb redid the calling of the multiplex PCR reads with MiXCR, one entry per CDR3 protein. The sample contains 450,000 to 650,000 distinct CDR3 sequences, over 12% of which appear only once. Input material: blood. Receptors were obtained from a woman aged 18-29 years with Graves' ophthalmopathy.

This clonotype was recorded a few times. The gene calls are TRBV4-2 and TRBJ2-3, with D possibly matching TRBD2 (6 bases). The V end was cut by 9 bases, the J end by 3 bases, with 16 bases between. The CDR3 sequence is 14 residues long. Per the germline V gene, CDR1 is LGHNA and CDR2 is YNFKEQ. This chain's CDR3 is CASREEGRTDTQYF. In DNA, the CDR3 is TGTGCCAGTCGAGAGGAGGGCCGGACAGATACGCAGTATTTT.

On this clonotype: Germline is not matched at one junction end, which may reflect a read error. The chain is built from TRBV4-1 and TRBJ2-4; D possibly matches TRBD1 or TRBD2 (5 bases each). CDR1 and CDR2 (germline): MGHRA, YSYEKL. This CDR3 spans 16 amino acids. CDR3 nucleotides: TGTGCCAGCAGCCACCACAGTGAGGGGGCCAAAAACATTCAGTACTTC. It is translated as CASSHHSEGAKNIQYF.

V gene TRBV19 combines with J gene TRBJ1-6; 10 bases are shared with TRBD1. Germline V gives CDR1 LNHDA, CDR2 SQIVND (reference sequence). J lost 7 bases, V lost 2 bases, and 5 bases had no gene match. This CDR3 region has 16 residues. The CDR3 loop reads CASSISRDRGNSPLHF. Here the CDR3 DNA reads TGTGCCAGTAGTATAAGCCGGGACAGGGGAAATTCACCCCTCCACTTT.

At least ten counts were recorded for this clonotype. The genes are TRBV11-2 and TRBJ1-2; perhaps TRBD1 as D (5 bases). Germline lookup yields CDR1 SGHAT and CDR2 FQNNGV. The CDR3 runs 15 residues. V shed 0 bases and J shed 4 bases, with 12 bases lying between them. CDR3 in DNA: TGTGCCAGCAGCTTAGAGTCGCGAAGGGGCTATGGCTACACCTTC. Protein product: CASSLESRRGYGYTF.

This clonotype was seen a few times. The chain recombines TRBV9 with TRBJ1-3; D perhaps matches TRBD1 (5 bases). Trimming took 0 bases from V and 9 from J, leaving 16 bases between them. Germline lookup yields CDR1 SGDLS and CDR2 YYNGEE. This CDR3 has 15 residues. Here the CDR3 reads CASSVAGQGVVTIYF. Here the CDR3 DNA reads TGTGCCAGCAGCGTAGCTGGCCAGGGCGTTGTCACCATATATTTT.

The chain joins TRBV7-3 to TRBJ2-3, with 10 bases fitting TRBD2. CDR1 SGHTA and CDR2 FQGTGA come from the germline V gene. The CDR3 consists of 16 residues. Trimming removed 8 bases from V and 0 bases from J; junction bases left unmatched: 8. The CDR3 loop reads CASGRGLAESTDTQYF. The CDR3 DNA follows: TGTGCCAGCGGCCGAGGACTAGCGGAGAGCACAGATACGCAGTATTTT.

This clonotype was counted at least ten times. The chain combines TRBV29-1 with TRBJ2-3; 14 positions agree with TRBD2. The CDR3 is made up of 15 amino acids. Per germline, CDR1 SQVTM and CDR2 ANQGSEA. J was trimmed by 6 bases and V by 4 bases; bases with no gene match: 6. The CDR3 region has the DNA TGCAGCGTTGGACTAGCGGGAGGGTCCGTGGATACGCAGTATTTT. It is translated as CSVGLAGGSVDTQYF.

This clonotype was recorded many times. The CDR3 protein is CASSASGTWDQPQHF. CDR3 DNA sequence: TGTGCCAGCAGTGCCTCGGGGACCTGGGATCAGCCCCAGCATTTT. This sequence joins TRBV27 and TRBJ1-5; the D gene is possibly TRBD1 (5 bases). V gave up 5 bases and J gave up 5 bases, with 16 bases separating them. Per germline, CDR1 MNHEY and CDR2 SMNVEV (reference sequence). The CDR3 contains 15 residues.

This clonotype was detected a few times. J is TRBJ2-1 and V is TRBV4-2; a weak D match, TRBD1 (5 bases). From germline, CDR1 is LGHNA and CDR2 YNFKEQ. Trimming stripped 1 base from V and 6 bases from J, with 10 bases between. The length of the CDR3 is 14 residues. The CDR3 here is CASSQGITGNEQFF. Written as DNA, the CDR3 is TGTGCCAGCAGCCAAGGTATCACAGGCAATGAGCAGTTCTTC.

This clonotype was detected many times. The chain has TRBV12-3 or TRBV12-4 and TRBJ2-3; 8 bases are a match to TRBD2. Germline trimming cut 7 bases from V and 6 bases from J; bases unmatched to any gene: 12. CDR3 length equals 15 residues. The CDR3 DNA reads TGTGCCAGCATCTCCGGGGGGGGCGCGAGGGATACGCAGTATTTT. The encoded protein is CASISGGGARDTQYF.

This clonotype was observed a few times. The chain combines TRBV7-9 with TRBJ2-7, with TRBD2 matching 8 bases. This CDR3 is 14 amino acids long. The V and J ends lost 6 bases and 2 bases, in that order; junction bases with no gene match: 6. Per germline, CDR1 SEHNR and CDR2 FQNEAQ (reference sequence). The CDR3 DNA is TGTGCCAGCAGTGCAGCGGGAGAAACCTACGAGCAGTACTTC. This sequence encodes CASSAAGETYEQYF. The full variable domain, completed using reference TRBV7-9 and TRBJ2-7, is DTGVSQNPRHKITKRGQNVTFRCDPISEHNRLYWYRQTLGQGPEFLTYFQNEAQLEKSRLLSDRFSAERPKGSFSTLEIQRTEQGDSAMYLCASSAAGETYEQYFGPGTRLTVT.

This clonotype was counted ten times or more. This sequence joins TRBV30 and TRBJ2-5; D unclear. V was trimmed by 2 bases and J by 7 bases, leaving 11 bases between them. This CDR3 spans 12 amino acids. CDR1 GTSNPN and CDR2 SVGIG come from the germline V gene (reference sequence). CDR3 sequence: CAWSMTSGTQYF. The CDR3 coding sequence is TGTGCCTGGAGTATGACGAGTGGGACCCAGTACTTC.